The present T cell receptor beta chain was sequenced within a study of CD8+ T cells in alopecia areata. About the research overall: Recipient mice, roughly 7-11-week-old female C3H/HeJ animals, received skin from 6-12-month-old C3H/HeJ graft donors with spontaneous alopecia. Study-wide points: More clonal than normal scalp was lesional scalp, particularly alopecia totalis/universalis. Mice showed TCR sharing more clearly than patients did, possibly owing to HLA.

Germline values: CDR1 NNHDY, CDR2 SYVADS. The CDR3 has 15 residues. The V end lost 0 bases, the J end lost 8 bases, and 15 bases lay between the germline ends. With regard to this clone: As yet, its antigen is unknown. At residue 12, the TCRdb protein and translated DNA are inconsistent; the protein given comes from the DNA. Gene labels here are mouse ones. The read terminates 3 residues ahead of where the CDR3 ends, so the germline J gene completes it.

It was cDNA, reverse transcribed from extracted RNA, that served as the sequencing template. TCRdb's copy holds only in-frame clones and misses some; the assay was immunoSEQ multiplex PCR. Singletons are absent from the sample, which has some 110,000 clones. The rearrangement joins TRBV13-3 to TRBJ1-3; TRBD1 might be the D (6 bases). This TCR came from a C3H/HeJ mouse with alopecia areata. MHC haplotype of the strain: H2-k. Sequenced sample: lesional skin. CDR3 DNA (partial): TGTGCCAGCAGTGATGCATCGGGGGGCGCACATACG. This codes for CASSDASGGAHT. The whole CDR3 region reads CASSDASGGAHTLYF. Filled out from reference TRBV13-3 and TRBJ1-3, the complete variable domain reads EAAVTQSPRSKVAVTGGKVTLSCHQTNNHDYMYWYRQDTGHGLRLIHYSYVADSTEKGDIPDGYKASRPSQENFSLILELASLSQTAVYFCASSDASGGAHTLYFGEGSRLIVV.